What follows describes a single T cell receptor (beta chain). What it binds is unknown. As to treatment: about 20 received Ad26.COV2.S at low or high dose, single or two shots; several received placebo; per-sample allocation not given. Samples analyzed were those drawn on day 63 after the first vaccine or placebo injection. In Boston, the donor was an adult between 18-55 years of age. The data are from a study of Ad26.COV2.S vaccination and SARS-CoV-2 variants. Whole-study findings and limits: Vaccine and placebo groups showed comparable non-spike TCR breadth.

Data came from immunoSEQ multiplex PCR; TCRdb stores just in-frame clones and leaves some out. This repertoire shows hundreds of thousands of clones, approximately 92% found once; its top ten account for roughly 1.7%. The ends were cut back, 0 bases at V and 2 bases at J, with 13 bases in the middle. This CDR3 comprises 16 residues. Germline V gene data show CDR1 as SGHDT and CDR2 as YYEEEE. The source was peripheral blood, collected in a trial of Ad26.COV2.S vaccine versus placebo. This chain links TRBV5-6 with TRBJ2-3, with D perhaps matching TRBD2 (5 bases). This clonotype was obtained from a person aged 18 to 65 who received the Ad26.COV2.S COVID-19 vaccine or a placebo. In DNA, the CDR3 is TGTGCCAGCAGCTTGGAACGCCGGCTAGCCACAGATACGCAGTATTTT. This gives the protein CASSLERRLATDTQYF.